The clone carrying this T cell receptor beta chain was detected ten times or more. No antigen is known for it. The CDR3 is 17 residues long. V lost 5 bases, J lost 9 bases, and 15 bases stayed unmatched. Germline V gene data show CDR1 as SGHVS and CDR2 as FQNEAQ. TCRdb reprocessed the 5' RACE reads via MiXCR and lists one record per CDR3 protein. The table has some 89,000 distinct CDR3 sequences, around 4% seen once. This record comes from a study of neurological immune-mediated disorders. Time point denoted: longitudinal time-point 3. Libraries used 2 million unsorted PBMCs kept frozen in RNAlater. The study's findings and limits: In HTLV-1-associated myelopathy, TCR clonal expansion was greatest, and in multiple sclerosis it was least, below healthy controls. Phylogenetically, 18 of 34 multiple sclerosis patients' repertoires fell into one related-CDR3 cluster, a possible signature.

The sequence derives from an older woman with multiple sclerosis. Specimen: PBMCs. The V gene is TRBV7-8, the J gene TRBJ2-1; 11 nucleotides match TRBD2. CDR3 in amino acids: CASSEPNSGGAFGEQFF. The CDR3 DNA follows: TGTGCCAGCAGCGAGCCCAATAGCGGGGGGGCTTTTGGTGAGCAGTTCTTC.